One and the same sample provided the 5 T cell receptor beta chains below, sequenced in a study of blood T cell repertoires in COVID-19. Clones were sequenced by immunoSEQ multiplex PCR, and TCRdb holds only the in-frame ones, with some missing. The data hold around 78,000 clones, with roughly 89% observed a single time. The sequencing input was peripheral blood. The receptor set was obtained from a man aged 45-60 years with active or convalescent COVID-19.

The rearrangement uses TRBV6-1 and TRBJ2-5; TRBD1 is a possible D gene (6 bases). Trimming shortened V by 2 bases and J by 5 bases, and 9 bases separated the two germline ends. CDR1 MNHNS and CDR2 SASEGT come from the germline V gene. The CDR3 runs to 13 residues. CDR3 in DNA: TGTGCCAGCAGTGAAAGGGGGATGGAGACCCAGTACTTC. Its protein product is CASSERGMETQYF.

CDR3 sequence: CASRQTGPYNEQFF. CDR3 sequence (DNA): TGTGCCAGTAGGCAGACAGGGCCCTACAATGAGCAGTTCTTC. The V call is TRBV19, the J call TRBJ2-1; 7 positions match TRBD1. Germline V gene sequence: CDR1 LNHDA, CDR2 SQIVND (reference sequence). The CDR3 is 14 amino acids. V was pared by 6 bases and J by 2 bases, with 4 bases of the junction left unmatched.

In regard to this clone: A junction end diverges from the germline sequence, so it may reflect a read error. The V gene is TRBV10-1, the J gene TRBJ2-3, with 13 bases aligning to TRBD2. CDR1 and CDR2 from the germline V gene are WNHNN and SYGVQD (reference sequence). This CDR3 spans 19 amino acids. The CDR3 is CASSESRTSGSGSRDTQYF. The CDR3 DNA reads TGCGCCAGCAGTGAGTCGAGGACTAGCGGGAGTGGGAGCAGAGATACGCAGTATTTT.

This clone was observed a single time. The genes are TRBV3-1 (or the pseudogene TRBV3-2) and TRBJ2-3, with 8 bases fitting TRBD1. CDR3 length: 13 amino acids. Germline CDR1 is LGHDT and CDR2 is YNNKEL (reference sequence). The junction had 4 bases not matched to a gene; V was cut back by 4 bases and J by 7 bases. The CDR3 DNA follows: TGTGCCAGCAGCCTCACAGGGGGAAATACGCAGTATTTT. This translates into CASSLTGGNTQYF.

This chain joins TRBV24-1 and TRBJ2-1; 8 nucleotides line up with TRBD1. There are 16 residues in the CDR3. Losses at the gene ends were 4 bases for V and 2 bases for J; bases not matched to a gene: 6. Germline V gene data show CDR1 as KGHDR and CDR2 as SFDVKD. DNA for the CDR3: TGTGCCACCAGTGAAACCGGGACAGGACCCTACAATGAGCAGTTCTTC. This translates into CATSETGTGPYNEQFF.